This T cell receptor beta chain is from a study of T cells in Graves' hyperthyroidism and ophthalmopathy. This clonotype showed up many times. Its antigen is as yet unknown. Patients aged 18 to 65 with hyperthyroidism were newly diagnosed, with duration under 2 months. The study's findings and limits: Ophthalmopathy was model-predicted a median about six months pre-onset.

V was cut by 6 bases and J by 2 bases, with 14 bases left in between. The CDR3 extends over 15 amino acids. CDR1 is MNHNS and CDR2 is SASEGT in the germline V gene. From RNA transcripts, TCR beta CDR3 regions were amplified. An initial round of RT-PCR targeting the TCR CDR3 relied on the HTBI primer set. One entry per CDR3 protein results from TCRdb running MiXCR on the multiplex PCR reads. The sample has 360,000 or so distinct CDR3 sequences; approximately 19% are singletons. The sample comprised blood. The genes are TRBV6-1 and TRBJ1-5, with D hard to call. The sequence came from a woman younger than 30 with Graves' hyperthyroidism. This CDR3 is CASRDGAGGNQPQHF. The CDR3 DNA is TGTGCCAGCAGGGACGGTGCAGGCGGCAATCAGCCCCAGCATTTT.